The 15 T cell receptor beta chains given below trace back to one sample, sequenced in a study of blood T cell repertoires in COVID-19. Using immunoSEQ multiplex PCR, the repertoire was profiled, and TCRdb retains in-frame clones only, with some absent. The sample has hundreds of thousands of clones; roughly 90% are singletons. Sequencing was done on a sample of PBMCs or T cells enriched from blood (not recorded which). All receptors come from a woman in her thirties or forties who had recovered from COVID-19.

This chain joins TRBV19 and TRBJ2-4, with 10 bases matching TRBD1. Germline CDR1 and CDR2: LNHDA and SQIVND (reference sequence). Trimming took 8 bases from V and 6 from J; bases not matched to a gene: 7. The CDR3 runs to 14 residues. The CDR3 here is CASEDRGRINIQYF. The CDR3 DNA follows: TGTGCCAGTGAGGACAGGGGGAGGATAAACATTCAGTACTTC.

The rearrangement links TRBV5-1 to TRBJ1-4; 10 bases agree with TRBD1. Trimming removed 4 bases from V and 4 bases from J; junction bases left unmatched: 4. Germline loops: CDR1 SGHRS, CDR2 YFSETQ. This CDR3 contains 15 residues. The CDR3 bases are TGCGCCAGCAGCCACGGACAGGGGGTTAATGAAAAACTGTTTTTT. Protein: CASSHGQGVNEKLFF.

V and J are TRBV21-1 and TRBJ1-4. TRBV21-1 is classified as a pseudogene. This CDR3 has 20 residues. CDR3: CASSPRPKRDTPSTGEKLFF. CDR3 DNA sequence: TGTGCCAGCAGCCCTCGACCTAAGCGGGACACTCCTTCAACGGGTGAAAAACTGTTTTTT.

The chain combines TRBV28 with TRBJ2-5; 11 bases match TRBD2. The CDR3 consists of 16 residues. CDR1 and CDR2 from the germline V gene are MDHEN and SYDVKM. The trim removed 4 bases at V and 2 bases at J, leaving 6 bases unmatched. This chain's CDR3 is CASSSTSGSRQETQYF. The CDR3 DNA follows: TGTGCCAGCAGTTCAACTAGCGGGAGTAGGCAAGAGACCCAGTACTTC.

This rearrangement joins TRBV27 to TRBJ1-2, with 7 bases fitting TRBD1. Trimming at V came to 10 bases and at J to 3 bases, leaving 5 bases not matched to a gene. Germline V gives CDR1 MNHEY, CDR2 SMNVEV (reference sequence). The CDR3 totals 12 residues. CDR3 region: CATYGQDYGYTF. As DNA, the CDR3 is TGTGCCACTTACGGACAGGACTATGGCTACACCTTC.

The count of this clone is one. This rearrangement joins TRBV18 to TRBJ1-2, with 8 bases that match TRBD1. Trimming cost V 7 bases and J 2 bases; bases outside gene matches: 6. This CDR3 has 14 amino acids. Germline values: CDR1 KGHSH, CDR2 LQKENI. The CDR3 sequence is CASFRTGTNYGYTF. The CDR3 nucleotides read TGTGCCAGCTTCCGGACAGGGACCAACTATGGCTACACCTTC.

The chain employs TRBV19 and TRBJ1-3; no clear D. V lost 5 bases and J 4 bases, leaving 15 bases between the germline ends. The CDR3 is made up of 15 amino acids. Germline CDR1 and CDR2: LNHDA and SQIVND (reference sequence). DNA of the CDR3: TGTGCCAGTAGTTCCGCCGGGTCTTTGGGAAACACCATATATTTT. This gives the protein CASSSAGSLGNTIYF.

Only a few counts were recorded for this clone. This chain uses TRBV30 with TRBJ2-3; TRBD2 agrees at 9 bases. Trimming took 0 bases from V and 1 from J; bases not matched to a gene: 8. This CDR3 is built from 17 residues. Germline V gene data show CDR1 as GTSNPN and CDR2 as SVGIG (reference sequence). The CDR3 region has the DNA TGTGCCTGGAGTGTTAGCGGGGGCGCGGGTGGCACAGATACGCAGTATTTT. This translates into CAWSVSGGAGGTDTQYF.

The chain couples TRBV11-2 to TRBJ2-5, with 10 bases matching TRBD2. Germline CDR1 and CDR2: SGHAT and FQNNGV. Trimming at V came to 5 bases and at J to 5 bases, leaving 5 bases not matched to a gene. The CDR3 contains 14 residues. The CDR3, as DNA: TGTGCCAGCAGCCGAGCGGGGGGGCGTGAGACCCAGTACTTC. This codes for CASSRAGGRETQYF.

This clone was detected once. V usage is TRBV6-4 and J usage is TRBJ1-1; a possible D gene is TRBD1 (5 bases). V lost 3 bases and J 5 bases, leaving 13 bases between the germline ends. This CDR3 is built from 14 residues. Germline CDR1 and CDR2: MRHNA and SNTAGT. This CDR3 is CASSEVAGNTEAFF. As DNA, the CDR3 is TGTGCCAGCAGTGAAGTCGCAGGGAATACTGAAGCTTTCTTT.

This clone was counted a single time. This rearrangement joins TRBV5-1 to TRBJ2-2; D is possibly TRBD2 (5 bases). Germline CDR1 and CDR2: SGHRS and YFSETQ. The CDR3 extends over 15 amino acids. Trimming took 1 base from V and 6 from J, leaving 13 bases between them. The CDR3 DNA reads TGCGCCAGCAGCTTGCGGGGTCAAGGAGCCGGGGAGCTGTTTTTT. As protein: CASSLRGQGAGELFF.

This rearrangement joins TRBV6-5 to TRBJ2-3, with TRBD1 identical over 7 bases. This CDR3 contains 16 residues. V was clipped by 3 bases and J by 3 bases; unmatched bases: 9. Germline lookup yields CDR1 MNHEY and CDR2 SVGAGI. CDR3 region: CASSYDHRGNTDTQYF. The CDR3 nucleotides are TGTGCCAGCAGTTATGACCACAGGGGTAATACAGATACGCAGTATTTT.

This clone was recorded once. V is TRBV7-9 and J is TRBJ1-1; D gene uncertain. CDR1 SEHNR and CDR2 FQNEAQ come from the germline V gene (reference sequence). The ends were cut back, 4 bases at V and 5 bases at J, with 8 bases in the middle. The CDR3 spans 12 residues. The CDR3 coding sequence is TGTGCCAGCAGCTCTTCCGGGACTGAAGCTTTCTTT. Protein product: CASSSSGTEAFF. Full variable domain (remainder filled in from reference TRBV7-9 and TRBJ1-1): DTGVSQNPRHKITKRGQNVTFRCDPISEHNRLYWYRQTLGQGPEFLTYFQNEAQLEKSRLLSDRFSAERPKGSFSTLEIQRTEQGDSAMYLCASSSSGTEAFFGQGTRLTVV.

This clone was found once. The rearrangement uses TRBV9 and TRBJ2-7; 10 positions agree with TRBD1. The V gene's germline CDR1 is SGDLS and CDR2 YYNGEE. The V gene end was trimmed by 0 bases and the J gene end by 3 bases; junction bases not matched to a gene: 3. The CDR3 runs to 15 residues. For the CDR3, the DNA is TGTGCCAGCAGCGTAGGATGGGACAGGGGCTACGAGCAGTACTTC. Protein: CASSVGWDRGYEQYF.

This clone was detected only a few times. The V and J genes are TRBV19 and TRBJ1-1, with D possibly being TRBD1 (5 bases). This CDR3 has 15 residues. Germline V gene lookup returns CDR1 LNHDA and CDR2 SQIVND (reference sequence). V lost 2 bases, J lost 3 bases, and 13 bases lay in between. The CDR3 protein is CASSIRTRVDTEAFF. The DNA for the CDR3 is TGTGCCAGTAGTATACGGACAAGGGTGGACACTGAAGCTTTCTTT.